The rows below give T cell receptor beta chains drawn from one sample of a study of shared clonotypes between healthy human individuals. Assay used: immunoSEQ multiplex PCR; TCRdb lists only in-frame clones, some missing. The sample yields millions of clones, around 95% seen once. Sequencing input: naive CD4+ T cells sorted from blood. Source of these receptors: a man aged 18 to 30 in good health. The CDR3 runs from the conserved cysteine through the conserved F or W. D genes are given only for firm matches. Expanded clones get a size class; other rows say once, few or many, or leave the size out.

TGTGCCAGCAGCTTGGGGGGGCGCAGGACTGAAGCTTTCTTT	CASSLGGRRTEAFF	NA	TRBV5-4	NA	TRBJ1-1
TGTGCCAGTAGCTTTGGGGGTTCATCAGAGACCCAGTACTTC	CASSFGGSSETQYF	NA	TRBV19	NA	TRBJ2-5
TGCGCCAGCAGCTTGACCCCCCTTACAGGGGCCCCGAATAATTCACCCCTCCACTTT	CASSLTPLTGAPNNSPLHF	TRBD1	TRBV5-1	NA	TRBJ1-6
TGTGCCAGCAGCTTGACCGGGACAGGGCAGACCTTC	CASSLTGTGQTF	TRBD1	TRBV7-9	NA	TRBJ1-2
TGTGCCAGCAGCACTACAGGGGGCAATCAGCCCCAGCATTTT	CASSTTGGNQPQHF	TRBD1	TRBV7-8	NA	TRBJ1-5
TGTGCCAGCAGCACGCACCGGGACGCCCCATTGAATGGCTACACCTTC	CASSTHRDAPLNGYTF	NA	TRBV9	NA	TRBJ1-2
TGTGCCAGCAGTGAGTTTGAGGGGACCCTCGGCGGCTACACCTTC	CASSEFEGTLGGYTF	NA	TRBV25-1	NA	TRBJ1-2
TGTGCCAGCAGCTTGGCAGGGTGGGGGAACTATGGCTACACCTTC	CASSLAGWGNYGYTF	NA	TRBV5-6	NA	TRBJ1-2
TGTGCCAGCAGTCCGGTGACTCACTATGGCTACACCTTC	CASSPVTHYGYTF	NA	TRBV25-1	NA	TRBJ1-2
TGTGCCTGGGAGGGCAGCGGGGGGGCGGTTGAGCAGTTCTTC	CAWEGSGGAVEQFF	TRBD2	TRBV30	NA	TRBJ2-1
TGTGCCTGGAGTGTAGATGCGGGGAAGGATGAGCAGTTCTTC	CAWSVDAGKDEQFF	NA	TRBV30	once	TRBJ2-1
TGTGCCAGCAGCTTAGGCAGGACCTACGAGCAGTACTTC	CASSLGRTYEQYF	NA	TRBV7-8	NA	TRBJ2-7
TGTGCCAGCACCACCGGGGACAGAAGAGAGAACTATGGCTACACCTTC	CASTTGDRRENYGYTF	TRBD1	TRBV18	NA	TRBJ1-2
TGTGCCAGCAGCCTTGGACTAGCCCCCAGCTCCTACAATGAGCAGTTCTTC	CASSLGLAPSSYNEQFF	TRBD2	TRBV7-6	once	TRBJ2-1
TGCGCCAGCAGCTCGAACAGGGATCCCTACGAGCAGTACTTC	CASSSNRDPYEQYF	NA	TRBV5-1	NA	TRBJ2-7
TGTGCCAGCAGCCAAGGCACCAGTACTGGGGCCAACGTCCTGACTTTC	CASSQGTSTGANVLTF	NA	TRBV7-2	NA	TRBJ2-6
TGTGCCAGCAGCACCGGGGCGTACTATCAGCCCCAGCATTTT	CASSTGAYYQPQHF	NA	TRBV6-5	NA	TRBJ1-5
TGTGCCAGCAGCTTGGACGGACAGACCCTTGATCAGCCCCAGCATTTT	CASSLDGQTLDQPQHF	NA	TRBV5-6	NA	TRBJ1-5
TGTGCCAGCACCCAGGGGCCCGGCCAAGAGACCCAGTACTTC	CASTQGPGQETQYF	NA	TRBV9	NA	TRBJ2-5
TGTGCCAGCAGAGGGGCTGTTACTAACTATGGCTACACCTTC	CASRGAVTNYGYTF	NA	TRBV6-1	NA	TRBJ1-2
TGTGCCAGCAGCTTTGAAGGCAGGGGGACCTACGAGCAGTACTTC	CASSFEGRGTYEQYF	NA	TRBV12-1	once	TRBJ2-7
TGTGCCAGCAGTAAGAGGGGGCTGGTAGATCAGCCCCAGCATTTT	CASSKRGLVDQPQHF	TRBD1	TRBV6-1	NA	TRBJ1-5
TGCAGCGTCTCCTCAGGGGCTCCAGAGACCCAGTACTTC	CSVSSGAPETQYF	NA	TRBV29-1	NA	TRBJ2-5
TGCGCCAGCAGCCCGGACTCGCGGGTCTGGTATTTT	CASSPDSRVWYF	NA	TRBV5-1	NA	TRBJ2-3
TGTGCCAGCTCTTCAGCGGGGGCGCACGGCACTGAAGCTTTCTTT	CASSSAGAHGTEAFF	NA	TRBV18	NA	TRBJ1-1
TGTGCCAGCAGCCCATCACAGGGGCACATTCAGTACTTC	CASSPSQGHIQYF	TRBD1	TRBV7-9	NA	TRBJ2-4
TGTGCCAGCAGCAGTCCGTGGAGGGGGCTCGGAAATGAGCAGTTCTTC	CASSSPWRGLGNEQFF	NA	TRBV11-2	once	TRBJ2-1
TGTGCCAGCAGTCCCCCTCTTTTGGCCCAGCATTTT	CASSPPLLAQHF	NA	TRBV6-6	once	TRBJ1-5
TGTGCCAGCAGCTTTGCCTTGACAGGGGTCGGAAATTCACCCCTCCACTTT	CASSFALTGVGNSPLHF	TRBD1	TRBV11-2	once	TRBJ1-6
TGTGCCAGCAGCCCGCGTTGGGGTTCCGCGAACACCGGGGAGCTGTTTTTT	CASSPRWGSANTGELFF	NA	TRBV7-6	NA	TRBJ2-2
TGTGCCCCCCAGGGCTTCGAGCAGTACTTC	CAPQGFEQYF	NA	TRBV21-1	NA	TRBJ2-7
TGTGCCAGCAGCGCAAGCCCTAACTATGGCTACACCTTC	CASSASPNYGYTF	NA	TRBV28	NA	TRBJ1-2
TGTGCCAGCAGCTTAGGGCCGCCTACTTCCAGTGGCTACACCTTC	CASSLGPPTSSGYTF	NA	TRBV7-8	NA	TRBJ1-2
TGTGCCAGCGGAGGGAACCGGGGGGAGACCCAGTACTTC	CASGGNRGETQYF	NA	TRBV6-5	NA	TRBJ2-5
TGTGCCAGCAGCTCGGGGACTAGCAGGGCCTTCTTCACAGATACGCAGTATTTT	CASSSGTSRAFFTDTQYF	TRBD2	TRBV7-2	NA	TRBJ2-3